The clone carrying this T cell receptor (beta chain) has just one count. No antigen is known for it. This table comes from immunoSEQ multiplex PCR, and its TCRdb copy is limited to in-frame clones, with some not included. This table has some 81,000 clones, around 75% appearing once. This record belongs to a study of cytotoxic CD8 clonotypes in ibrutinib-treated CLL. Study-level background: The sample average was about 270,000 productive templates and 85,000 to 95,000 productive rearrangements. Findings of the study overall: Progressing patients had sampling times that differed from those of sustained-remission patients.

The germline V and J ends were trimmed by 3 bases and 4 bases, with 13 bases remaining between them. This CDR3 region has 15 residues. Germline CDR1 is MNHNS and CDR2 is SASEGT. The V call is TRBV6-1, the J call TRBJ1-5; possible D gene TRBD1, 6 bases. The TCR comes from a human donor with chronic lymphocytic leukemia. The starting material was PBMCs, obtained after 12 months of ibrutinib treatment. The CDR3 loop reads CASSDWGAGNQPQHF. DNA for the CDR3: TGTGCCAGCAGTGATTGGGGGGCGGGGAATCAGCCCCAGCATTTT.